This entry lists 9 T cell receptor beta chains sequenced from one sample in a study of shared clonotypes between healthy human individuals. Profiled with immunoSEQ multiplex PCR; TCRdb holds only in-frame clones, not every one. The sample carries more than 2 million clones, about 95% recorded once. Naive CD8 cells comprised CD45RO-negative, CCR7-positively selected cells, excluding terminally differentiated effector memory CD45RA+ cells. Sequencing was carried out using naive CD8+ T cells sorted from blood. Receptors were obtained from a young man in good health.

The chain combines TRBV13 with TRBJ2-2; 7 nucleotides align to TRBD1. CDR1 is PRHDT and CDR2 is FYEKMQ in the germline V gene (reference sequence). This CDR3 has 16 residues. V gave up 4 bases and J gave up 2 bases; unmatched junction bases: 7. CDR3 sequence: CASSSAGTDNTGELFF. The CDR3 DNA sequence: TGTGCCAGCAGCTCGGCCGGGACAGACAACACCGGGGAGCTGTTTTTT.

The V gene is TRBV5-6, the J gene TRBJ2-1; TRBD2 matches 10 bases. The CDR3 sequence is 15 residues long. V dropped 2 bases and J dropped 7; count of bases not matched to a gene: 6. Germline V lookup: CDR1 SGHDT, CDR2 YYEEEE. The CDR3 is CASSFGPGLANEQFF. In DNA form, the CDR3 reads TGTGCCAGCAGCTTTGGACCGGGACTAGCGAATGAGCAGTTCTTC. Full variable domain (outside the CDR3, taken from reference TRBV5-6 and TRBJ2-1): DAGVTQSPTHLIKTRGQQVTLRCSPKSGHDTVSWYQQALGQGPQFIFQYYEEEERQRGNFPDRFSGHQFPNYSSELNVNALLLGDSALYLCASSFGPGLANEQFFGPGTRLTVL.

The chain combines TRBV12-5 with TRBJ2-3, with D hard to call. Trimming pared 2 bases from V and 2 bases from J, leaving 11 bases between. Germline CDR1 is LGHNT and CDR2 is FRNRAP. The CDR3 has 15 residues. Written as DNA, the CDR3 is TGTGCTAGTGGTTTGCCTGACTTGATCACAGATACGCAGTATTTT. Encoded protein: CASGLPDLITDTQYF.

This clone was observed once. The chain has TRBV5-5 and TRBJ2-1; D is undetermined. The CDR3 has 15 amino acids. Per the germline V gene, CDR1 is SGHKS and CDR2 is YYEKEE (reference sequence). Trimming left V 4 bases short and J 2 bases short, with 13 bases between. The CDR3 spells CASSMIDGTYNEQFF. CDR3 coding DNA: TGTGCCAGCAGCATGATCGACGGTACCTACAATGAGCAGTTCTTC.

The V gene is TRBV5-6, the J gene TRBJ2-5; TRBD2 is a possible D gene (5 bases). The CDR3 is 15 residues long. Germline V gene data show CDR1 as SGHDT and CDR2 as YYEEEE. V was trimmed by 0 bases and J by 1 base, leaving 10 bases between them. CDR3 in DNA: TGTGCCAGCAGCTTGGATGAAGGAGGCCAAGAGACCCAGTACTTC. Its protein product is CASSLDEGGQETQYF. Full variable domain (missing parts from reference TRBV5-6 and TRBJ2-5): DAGVTQSPTHLIKTRGQQVTLRCSPKSGHDTVSWYQQALGQGPQFIFQYYEEEERQRGNFPDRFSGHQFPNYSSELNVNALLLGDSALYLCASSLDEGGQETQYFGPGTRLLVL.

As for this clone: Other nucleotide sequences from this sample produce the same CDR3. The rearrangement uses TRBV7-2 and TRBJ2-7; no firm D call. V was shortened by 4 bases and J by 1 base, with 8 bases between the two germline ends. The germline V gene has CDR1 SGHTA and CDR2 FQGNSA. This CDR3 comprises 13 residues. The CDR3 DNA reads as TGTGCCAGCAGCTCATTCACTTCCTACGAGCAGTACTTC. Its protein product is CASSSFTSYEQYF.

The V and J genes are TRBV19 and TRBJ1-2; D is unresolved. The germline gives CDR1 LNHDA, CDR2 SQIVND (reference sequence). V was cut by 0 bases and J by 8 bases, with 10 bases left in between. The CDR3 loop spans 13 amino acids. The CDR3 sequence: CASSIDMTNGYTF. The CDR3 DNA is TGTGCCAGTAGTATAGATATGACAAACGGCTACACCTTC.

As to this clone: Other DNA sequences in this sample translate to the same CDR3. CDR3 nucleotides: TGTGCCAGCAGTTACAGCACCCCTAACTATGGCTACACCTTC. This sequence encodes CASSYSTPNYGYTF. V gene TRBV6-5 combines with J gene TRBJ1-2; D not resolved. The CDR3 runs 14 residues. V lost 2 bases to trimming and J lost 0 bases, with 7 bases between them. Germline CDR1 reads MNHEY; CDR2 reads SVGAGI.

The chain is built from TRBV7-9 and TRBJ2-2, with no clear D. Trimming removed 5 bases from V and 8 bases from J, with 12 bases in between. Germline loops: CDR1 SEHNR, CDR2 FQNEAQ (reference sequence). The CDR3 has 13 amino acids. The DNA of the CDR3 is TGTGCCAGCAGCCAGCAGGAGACTGGGGAGCTGTTTTTT. Its protein is CASSQQETGELFF.